This T cell receptor beta chain was identified during a study of blood T cells in healthy people across ages. Study conclusions and caveats: Per million T cells, the diversity of TCR beta decreased roughly linearly as age advanced.

This clonotype appeared many times. Its specificity is unknown. This CDR3 contains 15 residues. Germline V gene lookup returns CDR1 MDHEN and CDR2 SYDVKM. The V end lost 2 bases, the J end lost 10 bases, and 18 bases lay between the germline ends. Next came a second PCR, run for about 7 to 12 cycles, which used a sample-barcoded 5' primer along with a J-beta primer mix. Every cDNA molecule bore a tag from a template-switch adaptor containing 12 random nucleotides. TCRdb itself ran the 5' RACE reads through MiXCR, one entry per CDR3 protein. The profile shows around 870,000 distinct CDR3 sequences, less than 35% of them singletons.

The genes are TRBV28 and TRBJ2-1; TRBD1 is a possible D gene (5 bases). The origin of this receptor is a woman at least 80 years old in good health. Input material: blood. In DNA, the CDR3 is TGTGCCAGCAGTTTACCCGGGCCAGGGTTTGAGGAGCAGTTCTTC. Its translation: CASSLPGPGFEEQFF.